The 21 T cell receptor beta chains in this list originate from one sample, sequenced in a study of molecular identifiers for immune sequencing clone quantification. One entry per CDR3 protein, called by TCRdb with MiXCR from the PCR reads. Among about 640,000 distinct CDR3 sequences listed, around 20% were seen once. Sequenced sample: naive CD8+ T cells from blood, with Jurkat cell RNA spiked in. Noted subset: FACS-sorted CD8+CD4-CCR7+CD45RA+ naive T cells. The receptors were sampled from a human donor in good health. Some libraries in this study had Jurkat cell RNA spiked in.

Of note for this clonotype: This sequence may be a read error, since a much larger clone differs from it by one base. The rearrangement links TRBV12-3 or TRBV12-4 to TRBJ2-5, with 7 bases lining up with TRBD1. Trimming took 6 bases from V and 4 from J; bases not matched to a gene: 11. The CDR3 totals 15 residues. The CDR3 bases are TGTGCCAGCAGCTTTCGACAGGGACCCCGAGAGACCCAGTACTTC. It codes for CASSFRQGPRETQYF.

This clonotype was counted ten times or more. This chain links TRBV12-3 or TRBV12-4 with TRBJ1-5; D not resolved. V shed 3 bases and J shed 5 bases, with 8 bases lying between them. The CDR3 contains 13 residues. The CDR3 sequence is CASSFEGDQPQHF. The CDR3 nucleotides are TGTGCCAGCAGTTTTGAAGGAGATCAGCCCCAGCATTTT.

About this clonotype itself: A read error may explain this, as a much larger clone is one base away. The chain uses TRBV6-2 or TRBV6-3 and TRBJ1-1; D is undetermined. CDR3 length: 15 residues. With 2 bases removed from V and 4 bases from J, the gap between germline ends came to 14 bases. Germline assignment: CDR1 MNHEY and CDR2 SVGEGT. The CDR3 here is CASSYHPTGPTEAFF. The DNA of the CDR3 is TGTGCCAGCAGTTACCACCCAACGGGCCCCACTGAAGCTTTCTTT.

Points on this clonotype: At one end, the junction sequence differs from germline, possibly due to a read error. The chain combines TRBV6-5 with TRBJ2-2; 9 positions match TRBD2. The germline V gene has CDR1 MNHEY and CDR2 SVGAGI. This CDR3 spans 19 amino acids. The chain's CDR3 is CAGSKSHYRAGGDTGELFF. The CDR3 DNA follows: TGTGCCGGCAGCAAATCCCACTATAGGGCGGGAGGGGACACCGGGGAGCTGTTTTTT.

In regard to this clonotype: A much larger clone lies one base from this, so it may be a read error. A read error is likely, as this CDR3 ends without the conserved phenylalanine or tryptophan. The rearrangement joins TRBV10-3 to TRBJ2-3; tentatively, D is TRBD1 (5 bases). CDR3 length: 14 residues. The ends were cut back, 4 bases at V and 0 bases at J, with 8 bases in the middle. Per germline, CDR1 ENHRY and CDR2 SYGVKD. The CDR3 loop is CAISVDSSTDTQYL. CDR3 nucleotides: TGTGCCATCAGTGTAGACAGTAGCACAGATACGCAGTATCTT.

This clonotype was detected many times. The chain has TRBV29-1 and TRBJ2-7; the D is unclear. The V end lost 0 bases, the J end lost 2 bases, and 5 bases lay between the germline ends. Germline CDR1 is SQVTM and CDR2 is ANQGSEA. The CDR3 has 12 residues. CDR3 region: CSVEEQPYEQYF. The CDR3 DNA reads as TGCAGCGTTGAAGAACAGCCCTACGAGCAGTACTTC.

The sample holds many counts of this clonotype. The V call is TRBV7-9, the J call TRBJ2-7, with TRBD2 matching over 13 bases. This CDR3 is built from 14 residues. Unmatched junction bases numbered 5, after V lost 8 bases and J lost 4 bases. Per the germline V gene, CDR1 is SEHNR and CDR2 is FQNEAQ (reference sequence). Here the CDR3 DNA reads TGTGCCAGCGGGACTAGCGGGACAAGGTACGAGCAGTACTTC. This gives the protein CASGTSGTRYEQYF. Using reference TRBV7-9 and TRBJ2-7 for the parts outside the CDR3, the full variable domain is DTGVSQNPRHKITKRGQNVTFRCDPISEHNRLYWYRQTLGQGPEFLTYFQNEAQLEKSRLLSDRFSAERPKGSFSTLEIQRTEQGDSAMYLCASGTSGTRYEQYFGPGTRLTVT.

This clonotype showed up many times. The rearrangement links TRBV27 to TRBJ2-3, with D unclear. Germline CDR1 MNHEY, CDR2 SMNVEV (reference sequence). The length of the CDR3 is 14 residues. V lost 2 bases and J 2 bases, leaving 8 bases between the germline ends. CDR3 sequence: CASSLIENTDTQYF. Here the CDR3 DNA reads TGTGCCAGCAGTTTAATAGAAAACACAGATACGCAGTATTTT.

This clonotype was seen repeatedly, ten times or more. This chain uses TRBV5-6 with TRBJ2-7, with 9 bases aligning to TRBD1. The V and J ends lost 4 bases and 2 bases, in that order; junction bases with no gene match: 4. This CDR3 contains 14 residues. Germline V gives CDR1 SGHDT, CDR2 YYEEEE. CDR3 protein: CASSTGGAAYEQYF. For the CDR3, the DNA is TGTGCCAGCAGCACAGGGGGCGCCGCCTACGAGCAGTACTTC.

This clonotype was seen at least ten times. The chain uses TRBV20-1 and TRBJ1-5; 10 nucleotides align to TRBD1. CDR3 length equals 16 residues. Trimming cost V 5 bases and J 5 bases; bases outside gene matches: 12. CDR1 and CDR2 from the germline V gene are DFQATT and SNEGSKA (reference sequence). The CDR3 nucleotides read TGCAGTGCTCACCTCCCAGGGACAGGGGTTGATCAGCCCCAGCATTTT. Protein product: CSAHLPGTGVDQPQHF.

This clonotype was recorded many times. V is TRBV12-3 or TRBV12-4 and J is TRBJ2-6, with 8 nucleotides matching TRBD1. The V and J ends lost 8 bases and 0 bases, in that order; junction bases with no gene match: 6. The CDR3 contains 16 residues. CDR3 sequence reads: CASGGTGPSGANVLTF. CDR3 DNA sequence: TGTGCCAGCGGCGGGACAGGCCCCTCTGGGGCCAACGTCCTGACTTTC.

This clonotype was counted at least ten times. The rearrangement links TRBV12-3 or TRBV12-4 to TRBJ1-1; D might be TRBD1 (6 bases). CDR3 length: 16 residues. Trimming took 4 bases from V and 4 from J, leaving 19 bases between them. CDR3 loop: CASSWTTGILATEAFF. CDR3 in DNA: TGTGCCAGCAGTTGGACGACAGGCATCCTCGCCACTGAAGCTTTCTTT.

This clonotype has at least ten counts. The chain has TRBV7-2 and TRBJ2-7; 11 nucleotides line up with TRBD2. J lost 6 bases, V lost 1 base, and 8 bases had no gene match. CDR1 SGHTA and CDR2 FQGNSA come from the germline V gene. CDR3 length equals 16 residues. The CDR3 here is CASSLVLAGANAEQYF. The CDR3 nucleotides read TGTGCCAGCAGCTTAGTACTAGCGGGAGCCAATGCCGAGCAGTACTTC. Full variable domain (missing parts from reference TRBV7-2 and TRBJ2-7): GAGVSQSPSNKVTEKGKDVELRCDPISGHTALYWYRQSLGQGLEFLIYFQGNSAPDKSGLPSDRFSAERTGGSVSTLTIQRTQQEDSAVYLCASSLVLAGANAEQYFGPGTRLTVT.

This clonotype was seen repeatedly, ten times or more. The chain carries TRBV7-9 and TRBJ2-5; D not resolved. V lost 2 bases and J lost 1, with 2 bases in between. The CDR3 sequence is 12 residues long. Germline values: CDR1 SEHNR, CDR2 FQNEAQ (reference sequence). The CDR3 region has the DNA TGTGCCAGCAGCTTACGCCAAGAGACCCAGTACTTC. It yields the protein CASSLRQETQYF.

In this sample, this clonotype turned up many times. The chain uses TRBV12-3 or TRBV12-4 and TRBJ2-3, with unresolved D. The CDR3 consists of 13 residues. V dropped 5 bases and J dropped 6 bases, with 12 bases sitting between them. CDR3 region: CASSAKAVDTQYF. CDR3 in DNA: TGTGCCAGCAGTGCGAAGGCGGTCGATACGCAGTATTTT.

CDR3 amino acids: CASSLVDRVYF. CDR3 coding DNA: TGTGCCAGCAGCTTAGTGGACAGGGTTTACTTC. The chain combines TRBV7-9 with TRBJ2-5; TRBD1 matches 8 bases. J was trimmed by 14 bases and V by 1 base; bases with no gene match: 3. The germline CDR1 and CDR2 sequences are SEHNR and FQNEAQ (reference sequence). This CDR3 is built from 11 residues.

At least ten counts were recorded for this clonotype. The chain links TRBV27 to TRBJ2-3; unclear D gene. Trimming cost V 3 bases and J 6 bases, with 7 bases left between them. This CDR3 region has 12 residues. The V gene's germline CDR1 is MNHEY and CDR2 SMNVEV (reference sequence). The CDR3: CASSFRPDTQYF. CDR3 nucleotide sequence: TGTGCCAGCAGTTTCCGTCCCGATACGCAGTATTTT.

This clonotype showed up many times. The V gene is TRBV6-2 or TRBV6-3, the J gene TRBJ2-7; D possibly corresponds to TRBD1 (6 bases). V lost 2 bases and J lost 0, with 14 bases in between. The length of the CDR3 is 16 residues. Germline values: CDR1 MNHEY, CDR2 SVGEGT. The CDR3 loop reads CASSYSRGQSSYEQYF. The CDR3 DNA follows: TGTGCCAGCAGTTACAGCCGAGGACAGAGCTCCTACGAGCAGTACTTC.

This clonotype has only a few counts. The rearrangement links TRBV2 to TRBJ2-7, with D perhaps TRBD2 (5 bases). Germline CDR1 is SNHLY and CDR2 is FYNNEI. The CDR3 is made up of 12 amino acids. Trimming pared 8 bases from V and 1 base from J, leaving 9 bases between. CDR3 region: CASVGLSYEQYF. Here the CDR3 DNA reads TGTGCCAGCGTTGGACTTTCCTACGAGCAGTACTTC. The complete variable domain, with remaining parts taken from reference TRBV2 and TRBJ2-7, reads EPEVTQTPSHQVTQMGQEVILRCVPISNHLYFYWYRQILGQKVEFLVSFYNNEISEKSEIFDDQFSVERPDGSNFTLKIRSTKLEDSAMYFCASVGLSYEQYFGPGTRLTVT.

The CDR3 sequence is CASSTDRVGQNEQFF. CDR3 DNA: TGTGCCAGCAGCACCGACAGGGTTGGACAGAATGAGCAGTTCTTC. The chain employs TRBV12-3 or TRBV12-4 and TRBJ2-1; 7 bases map to TRBD1. The CDR3 contains 15 residues. After removal of 6 bases from V and 7 bases from J, the junction contained 12 bases not matched to a gene.

Points on this clonotype: A read error may be the cause here, since a much bigger clone is one base away. This likely comes from a read error, as the CDR3 has no conserved phenylalanine or tryptophan at its end. The chain links TRBV30 to TRBJ2-7; 7 nucleotides line up with TRBD1. V lost 4 bases, J lost 5 bases, and 5 bases stayed unmatched. CDR1 is GTSNPN, CDR2 SVGIG, per germline (reference sequence). This CDR3 region has 12 residues. The CDR3 DNA follows: TGTGCCTGGACAGGGGGTAGCAACGAGCAGTACCTC. Translating it yields CAWTGGSNEQYL.